This entry describes one TCR beta chain. This receptor's antigen is unknown. No base quality information exists; no much larger clone differs at one position. TCRbeta CDR3 regions were amplified from genomic DNA using the immunoSEQ Assay, a bias-controlled multiplex PCR. Regarding the original processing steps: The number of nucleated cells in each sample was estimated by amplification of reference gene primers within the assay. To quantify the absolute abundance of each unique TCRbeta CDR3 rearrangement, sequence reads were collapsed and filtered. Productive Simpson clonality was computed per sample as the square root of Simpson's diversity index over productive rearrangements. The clones in this table, taken by TCRdb from immuneACCESS, are in-frame only. Not every clone is retained; where verified, under half of the shortfall comes from an unresolved V gene, and the cause of the rest is unknown. V, J and clone size reflect that table, while D and trimming were determined from the DNA. The sample includes about 130,000 clones, with approximately 89% observed a single time. The ten largest clonotypes hold approximately 10% of the sample.

This record belongs to a study of blood T cell repertoires in COVID-19 (dated by TCRdb to about 2020). Study-wide context: Samples from collaborators originated in the United States, Italy and Spain and spanned both the acute and convalescent phases of COVID-19. The prospective study material was composed of cDNA or gDNA derived from T cells, B-cell-depleted T cells, or PBMCs. The dataset comprised deeply sampled blood TCRbeta repertoires from subjects exposed to, actively infected with, or recovered from COVID-19. A freely available public database, intended as a resource for researchers studying the immune response to SARS-CoV-2, is where the repertoires were released. Samples came from the ongoing ImmuneRACE study (first 160 participants) plus 1,254 subjects from 6 global collaborators. Nearly every sample came with metadata listing a de-identified subject ID, COVID-19 status, age in years and sex. Where HLA class I and class II types were available, the types were taken from metadata supplied by the sample provider, not from assay-based typing. What the authors observed across the whole study: The quantity of clinical and demographic metadata differed by source and by participant and was supplied without curation.

One collaborating source in Seattle enrolled patients while the patients were actively infected and followed the patients over time throughout the course of disease. Each collaborating institution followed its own protocols to collect whole blood in K2EDTA tubes. For TCRbeta analysis, collaborator samples were shipped as frozen whole blood, as isolated PBMCs, or as DNA extracted from either sample type. As encoded in the germline V gene, CDR1 is KGHSH while CDR2 is LQKENI. The CDR3 contains 17 residues, cysteine and phenylalanine counted. Only the CDR3 DNA is retained, 51 bases long and in frame from the first base. V is trimmed back by 4 bases and J by 0 bases, and the junction contains 6 bases that no gene match accounts for.

The clonotype comes from a woman between 65 and 79 years old with COVID-19, enrolled during active disease. The chain uses TRBV18 and TRBJ1-2; 12 of the junction bases match TRBD1. Material: peripheral blood. The nucleotide sequence reads as follows: TGTGCCAGCTCACGGACGGGACAGGGGGCCTCTAACTATGGCTACACCTTC. Its amino acids are CASSRTGQGASNYGYTF. The CDR3 plus the reference TRBV18 and TRBJ1-2 genes for the other parts give the full variable domain: NAGVMQNPRHLVRRRGQEARLRCSPMKGHSHVYWYRQLPEEGLKFMVYLQKENIIDESGMPKERFSAEFPKEGPSILRIQQVVRGDSAAYFCASSRTGQGASNYGYTFGSGTRLTVV.